This T cell receptor (beta chain) was obtained from a study of T cell responses to AZD1222 COVID-19 vaccine. Findings of the study overall: Just six people given AZD1222 tested seropositive at baseline. White British donors predominated, females outnumbered males, and clonal diversity was possibly underestimated. Close to half of all spike-specific TCRs reportedly target regions of the variants that are unmutated.

As for this clone: The antigen remains undetermined.

Both about-4-week and about-12-week second-dose recipients were combined. Produced via immunoSEQ multiplex PCR; TCRdb's table is partial and in-frame only. The sample shows 110,000 or so clones, about nine tenths of them seen only once. Deletions cut 1 base from V and 4 bases from J, with 16 bases between. CDR3 length equals 16 residues. CDR1 and CDR2 from the germline V gene are SGHDN and FVKESK. The sequenced sample was peripheral blood, obtained 28 days after the second AZD1222 dose. The V gene is TRBV14, the J gene TRBJ1-1; D gene unclear. The clonotype comes from an adult who received the AZD1222 COVID-19 vaccine. This CDR3 is CASSQASFWMGTEAFF. The CDR3 region has the DNA TGTGCCAGCAGCCAAGCCAGCTTCTGGATGGGCACTGAAGCTTTCTTT.